This T cell receptor beta chain is from a study of radiotherapy plus CTLA-4 blockade in lung cancer. Study at large: Among all patients, approximately 17% showed objective responses, while roughly 31% had disease control.

A note on this clone: Its target is not known.

The repertoire was sequenced with immunoSEQ multiplex PCR; TCRdb's copy has only in-frame clones and lacks some. The data hold about 31,000 clones, with around 80% observed a single time. Overall study findings and caveats: Among reported predictors of response, early blood T cell clone dynamics with interferon-beta performed best. Tumor-origin TCR clones grew in blood after radiotherapy plus ipilimumab.

Focal radiation plus CTLA-4 blockade with ipilimumab was administered to patients who had chemo-refractory metastatic non-small-cell lung cancer. Trimming cost V 3 bases and J 9 bases, with 19 bases left between them. The CDR3 is 15 residues long. Germline CDR1 reads WNHNN; CDR2 reads SYGVQD (reference sequence). The origin of this receptor is a human donor with non-small cell lung cancer who had stable disease on radiotherapy plus ipilimumab. The material was peripheral blood, obtained from a patient treated with radiotherapy plus ipilimumab. This chain links TRBV10-1 with TRBJ2-3, with D tentatively TRBD2 (6 bases). Here the CDR3 DNA reads TGCGCCAGCAGTGAAATTGGCGGGACGACACGGACGCAGTATTTT. Encoded protein: CASSEIGGTTRTQYF.